This T cell receptor beta chain is drawn from a study of response to subunit inactivated influenza vaccine. Germline CDR1 MNHNS, CDR2 SASEGT. The CDR3 spans 15 residues. V gave up 6 bases and J gave up 4 bases; unmatched junction bases: 9. This clonotype was observed a few times. TCRdb called the RT-PCR reads again in MiXCR, with one record for every CDR3 protein. The repertoire holds about 540,000 distinct CDR3 sequences, with under 30% as singletons. This sample also belongs to another study, concerning T cells expressing NK-cell markers. That source reports: 5'RACE template switching built TCR beta cDNA with unique molecular identifiers.

This specimen was CD4+ T cells sorted from PBMCs, taken approximately 13 days after vaccination. The chain joins TRBV6-1 to TRBJ2-3; 8 bases match TRBD2. This TCR derives from a man aged 45-65 years who received an inactivated influenza vaccine. CDR3 sequence: CASSSGGAGPDTQYF. In nucleotides, the CDR3 is TGTGCCAGCAGCAGCGGGGGAGCGGGGCCAGATACGCAGTATTTT.